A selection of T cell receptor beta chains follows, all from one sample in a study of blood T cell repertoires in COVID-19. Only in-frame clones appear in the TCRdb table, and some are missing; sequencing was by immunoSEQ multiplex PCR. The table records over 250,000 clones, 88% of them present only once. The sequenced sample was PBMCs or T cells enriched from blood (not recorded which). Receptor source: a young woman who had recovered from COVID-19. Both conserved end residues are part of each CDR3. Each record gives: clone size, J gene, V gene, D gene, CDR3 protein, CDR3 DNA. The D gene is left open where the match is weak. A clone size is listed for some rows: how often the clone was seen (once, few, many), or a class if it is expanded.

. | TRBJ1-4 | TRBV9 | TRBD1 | CASSAWDRGAEKLFF | TGTGCCAGCAGCGCCTGGGACAGGGGCGCAGAAAAACTGTTTTTT
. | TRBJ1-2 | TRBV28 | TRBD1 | CASSSIRDRDYGYTF | TGTGCCAGCAGTTCTATCAGGGACAGAGACTATGGCTACACCTTC
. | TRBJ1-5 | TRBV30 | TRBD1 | CAWRGQGGQPQHF | TGTGCCTGGAGGGGACAGGGTGGACAGCCCCAGCATTTT
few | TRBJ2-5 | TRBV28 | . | CASSGASWDQETQYF | TGTGCCAGCAGTGGGGCTAGTTGGGACCAAGAGACCCAGTACTTC
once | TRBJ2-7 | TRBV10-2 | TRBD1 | CASRDRWPYEQYF | TGCGCCAGCAGGGACAGGTGGCCCTACGAGCAGTACTTC
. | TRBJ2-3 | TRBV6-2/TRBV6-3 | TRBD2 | CASSSRASGRTDTQYF | TGTGCCAGCAGTTCTCGGGCTAGCGGACGCACAGATACGCAGTATTTT
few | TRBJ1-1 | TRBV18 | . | CASSPPESGAFF | TGTGCCAGCTCACCACCTGAGTCGGGAGCTTTCTTT
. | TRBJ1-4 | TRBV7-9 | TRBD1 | CASSRSGQGNEKLFF | TGTGCCAGCAGCCGATCAGGACAGGGGAATGAAAAACTGTTTTTT
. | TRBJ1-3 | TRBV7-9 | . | CASSLALSGLSGNTIYF | TGTGCCAGCAGCTTAGCGCTTTCAGGCCTCTCTGGAAACACCATATATTTT
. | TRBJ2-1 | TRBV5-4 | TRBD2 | CASSFRRGGLLNEQFF | TGTGCCAGCAGCTTTCGTCGGGGGGGCCTCCTCAATGAGCAGTTCTTC
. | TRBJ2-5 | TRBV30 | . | CAWSVQGPETQYF | TGTGCCTGGAGTGTACAGGGTCCAGAGACCCAGTACTTC
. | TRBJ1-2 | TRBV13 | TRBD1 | CASSSTGEIRGYTF | TGTGCCAGCAGCTCGACAGGGGAAATTCGGGGCTACACCTTC
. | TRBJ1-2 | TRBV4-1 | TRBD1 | CASSLDTGGYYGYTF | TGCGCCAGCAGCCTCGACACAGGGGGCTACTATGGCTACACCTTC
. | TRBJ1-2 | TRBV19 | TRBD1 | CASMITGTANNYGYTF | TGTGCCAGTATGATCACGGGGACAGCTAATAACTATGGCTACACCTTC
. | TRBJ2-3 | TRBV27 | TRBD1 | CASTGQGHTDTQYF | TGTGCCAGCACCGGACAGGGTCACACAGATACGCAGTATTTT
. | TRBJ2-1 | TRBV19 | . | CASKGGGSSYNEQFF | TGTGCTAGTAAGGGTGGGGGGAGCTCCTACAATGAGCAGTTCTTC
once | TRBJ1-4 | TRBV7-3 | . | CASSPGMGEKLFF | TGTGCCAGCAGCCCCGGAATGGGCGAAAAACTGTTTTTT
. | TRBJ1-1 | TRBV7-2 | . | CASSLASGFSPEAFF | TGTGCCAGCAGCTTAGCTTCAGGGTTCTCTCCCGAAGCTTTCTTT
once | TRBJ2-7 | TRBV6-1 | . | CASSEQGSSYEQYF | TGTGCCAGCAGTGAGCAGGGGAGCTCCTACGAGCAGTACTTC
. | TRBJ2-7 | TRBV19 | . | CASSWQGGEQYF | TGTGCCAGTAGTTGGCAGGGAGGCGAGCAGTACTTC
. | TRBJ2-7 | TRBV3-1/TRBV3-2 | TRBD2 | CASSQDWHGGRSAYEQYF | TGTGCCAGCAGCCAAGACTGGCACGGGGGGAGGTCGGCCTACGAGCAGTACTTC
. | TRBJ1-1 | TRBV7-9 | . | CASSLSSWGGNTEAFF | TGTGCCAGCAGCTTATCCAGTTGGGGGGGTAACACTGAAGCTTTCTTT